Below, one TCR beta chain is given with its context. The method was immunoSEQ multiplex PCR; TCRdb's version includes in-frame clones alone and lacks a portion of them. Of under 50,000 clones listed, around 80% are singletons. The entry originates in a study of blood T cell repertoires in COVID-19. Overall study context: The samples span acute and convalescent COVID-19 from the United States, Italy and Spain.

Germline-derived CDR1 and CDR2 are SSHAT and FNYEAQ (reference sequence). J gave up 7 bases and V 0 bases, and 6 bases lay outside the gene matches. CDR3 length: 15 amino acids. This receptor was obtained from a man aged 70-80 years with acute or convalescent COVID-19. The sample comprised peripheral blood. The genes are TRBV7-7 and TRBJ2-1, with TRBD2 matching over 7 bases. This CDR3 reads CASSLAGGSENEQFF. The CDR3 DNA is TGTGCCAGCAGCTTAGCGGGCGGGAGCGAAAATGAGCAGTTCTTC.